The 4 T cell receptor beta chains in this list originate from one sample, sequenced in a study of cytomegalovirus exposure and HLA in healthy donors. Both 60 Vbeta primers and 13 Jbeta primers went into the PCR. TCRdb keeps only in-frame clones here, not all; method: immunoSEQ multiplex PCR. The sample has about 140,000 clones; approximately 70% are singletons. Material: PBMCs. The receptor set was obtained from a woman aged 60-70 years in good health and CMV-seropositive.

This clone was observed a single time. This rearrangement joins TRBV5-1 to TRBJ1-1; D call uncertain. Germline CDR1 reads SGHRS; CDR2 reads YFSETQ. Trimming cost V 5 bases and J 1 base, with 9 bases left between them. The CDR3 covers 13 residues. The CDR3 protein is CASSLPPNTEAFF. The CDR3 coding sequence is TGCGCCAGCAGTCTCCCCCCGAACACTGAAGCTTTCTTT.

V usage is TRBV2 and J usage is TRBJ2-7; maybe TRBD2 (6 bases). Trimming shortened V by 5 bases and J by 2 bases, and 13 bases separated the two germline ends. This CDR3 has 14 amino acids. Germline-derived CDR1 and CDR2 are SNHLY and FYNNEI. The CDR3: CASSFSGTPYEQYF. CDR3 in DNA: TGTGCCAGCAGTTTTTCCGGGACTCCCTACGAGCAGTACTTC.

V and J are TRBV9 and TRBJ2-7, with 7 positions matching TRBD2. CDR1 SGDLS and CDR2 YYNGEE come from the germline V gene. CDR3 length equals 14 residues. J gave up 3 bases and V 3 bases, and 6 bases lay outside the gene matches. CDR3 protein: CASSGSGIGYEQYF. CDR3 bases: TGTGCCAGCAGCGGGAGCGGGATCGGCTACGAGCAGTACTTC.

Here the CDR3 DNA reads TGTGCCAGCAGTGGGGCCCAACGCTTCCCCAACAATGAGCAGTTCTTC. Translation gives CASSGAQRFPNNEQFF. V usage is TRBV2 and J usage is TRBJ2-1; D remains ambiguous. The CDR3 contains 16 residues. Per germline, CDR1 SNHLY and CDR2 FYNNEI. The ends were cut back, 4 bases at V and 5 bases at J, with 18 bases in the middle.